This TCR beta chain derives from a study of T cells in Graves' hyperthyroidism and ophthalmopathy. Researchers amplified the TCR beta CDR3 regions from RNA transcripts. Carried out on the TCR CDR3, a first-round RT-PCR used the HTBI primer set. TCRdb analysed the multiplex PCR reads with MiXCR anew, one entry per CDR3 protein. The sample lists hundreds of thousands of distinct CDR3 sequences; about 14% were seen once. Study-wide findings and caveats: Expanded thyroid clonotypes (above 0.001) were mostly also found in blood.

This CDR3 region has 13 residues. V dropped 7 bases and J dropped 4; count of bases not matched to a gene: 3. Germline V gives CDR1 MNHNS, CDR2 SASEGT. This clonotype appeared many times. Its antigen is unidentified. The chain joins TRBV6-1 to TRBJ1-1, with 10 nucleotides matching TRBD1. The sample comprised blood. This clonotype was sampled from a woman aged 50 to 60 with Graves' ophthalmopathy. The CDR3 here is CASKRQGATEAFF. The CDR3 nucleotides are TGTGCCAGCAAGAGACAGGGGGCCACTGAAGCTTTCTTT.